The clone carrying this T cell receptor (beta chain) was found a few times. Its antigen is unidentified. This sample is drawn from a study of CD8+ T cells in alopecia areata. Study overall: In an open-label trial, patients got 5 to 10 mg tofacitinib twice daily. Dosing with tofacitinib proceeded for 6 to 18 months, followed by 6 months off drug. Findings of the study overall: Sequenced scalp T cells also include alphabeta T cells resident in normal skin.

Reverse transcribed after extraction, RNA yielded cDNA as the sequencing template. This table comes from immunoSEQ multiplex PCR, and its TCRdb copy is limited to in-frame clones, with some not included. This sample carries 150,000 to 250,000 clones, roughly three fifths of them seen once, and the ten largest clones take over 3%. As for treatment: oral pan-JAK inhibitor, 5-10 mg twice daily. The study team obtained lesional scalp punch biopsies and peripheral blood from alopecia areata patients. The germline gives CDR1 GTSNPN, CDR2 SVGIG (reference sequence). Unmatched junction bases numbered 12, after V lost 2 bases and J lost 7 bases. The CDR3 has 15 residues.

The source material was CD4+ T cells sorted from blood, sampled at week 4, from a patient treated with tofacitinib. This sequence originates from a human donor with alopecia areata. This sequence joins TRBV30 and TRBJ1-2, with 8 bases lining up with TRBD1. The CDR3 nucleotides read TGTGCCTGGAGTCCGTTGACAGGGGTACCTGCTGGCTACACCTTC. Encoded protein: CAWSPLTGVPAGYTF.